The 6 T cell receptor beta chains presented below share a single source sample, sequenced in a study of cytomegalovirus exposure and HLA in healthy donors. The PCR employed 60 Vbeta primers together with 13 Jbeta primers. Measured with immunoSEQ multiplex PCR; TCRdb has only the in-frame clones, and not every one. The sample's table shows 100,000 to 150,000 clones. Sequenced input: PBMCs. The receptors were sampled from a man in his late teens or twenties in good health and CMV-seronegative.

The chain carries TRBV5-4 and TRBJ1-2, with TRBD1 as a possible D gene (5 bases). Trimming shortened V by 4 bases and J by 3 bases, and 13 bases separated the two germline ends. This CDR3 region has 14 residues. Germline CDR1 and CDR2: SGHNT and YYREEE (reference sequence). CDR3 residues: CASSIGTLDYGYTF. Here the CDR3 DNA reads TGTGCCAGCAGCATCGGGACTTTGGACTATGGCTACACCTTC.

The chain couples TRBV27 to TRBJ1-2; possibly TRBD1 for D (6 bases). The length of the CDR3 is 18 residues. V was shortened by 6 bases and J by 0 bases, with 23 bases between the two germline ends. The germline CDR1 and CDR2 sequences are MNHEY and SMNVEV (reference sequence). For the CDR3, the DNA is TGTGCCAGCAGACTTATCGCCCCCGGACAGCTTTCTAACTATGGCTACACCTTC. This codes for CASRLIAPGQLSNYGYTF.

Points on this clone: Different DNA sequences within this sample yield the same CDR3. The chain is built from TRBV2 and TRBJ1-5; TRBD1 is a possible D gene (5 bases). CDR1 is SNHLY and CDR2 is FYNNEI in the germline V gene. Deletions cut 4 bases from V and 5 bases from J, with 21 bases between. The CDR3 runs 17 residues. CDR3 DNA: TGTGCCAGCAGTGGTCAACGGGGGGGGATGGCCGATCAGCCCCAGCATTTT. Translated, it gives CASSGQRGGMADQPQHF. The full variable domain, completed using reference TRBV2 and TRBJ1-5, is EPEVTQTPSHQVTQMGQEVILRCVPISNHLYFYWYRQILGQKVEFLVSFYNNEISEKSEIFDDQFSVERPDGSNFTLKIRSTKLEDSAMYFCASSGQRGGMADQPQHFGDGTRLSIL.

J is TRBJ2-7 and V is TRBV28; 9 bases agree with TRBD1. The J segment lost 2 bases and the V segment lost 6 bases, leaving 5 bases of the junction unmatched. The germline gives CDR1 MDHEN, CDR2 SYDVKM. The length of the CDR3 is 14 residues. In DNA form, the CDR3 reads TGTGCCAGCAGGCCGGGACAGGGAACCTACGAGCAGTACTTC. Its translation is CASRPGQGTYEQYF. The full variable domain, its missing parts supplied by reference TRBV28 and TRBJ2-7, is DVKVTQSSRYLVKRTGEKVFLECVQDMDHENMFWYRQDPGLGLRLIYFSYDVKMKEKGDIPEGYSVSREKKERFSLILESASTNQTSMYLCASRPGQGTYEQYFGPGTRLTVT.

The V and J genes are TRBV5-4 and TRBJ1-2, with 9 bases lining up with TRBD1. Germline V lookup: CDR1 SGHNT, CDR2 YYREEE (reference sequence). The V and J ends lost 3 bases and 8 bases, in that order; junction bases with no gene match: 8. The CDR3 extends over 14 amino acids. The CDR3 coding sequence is TGTGCCAGCAGCTCCCGACAGGGGGAGTACGGCTACACCTTC. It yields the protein CASSSRQGEYGYTF. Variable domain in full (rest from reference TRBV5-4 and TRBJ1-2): ETGVTQSPTHLIKTRGQQVTLRCSSQSGHNTVSWYQQALGQGPQFIFQYYREEENGRGNFPPRFSGLQFPNYSSELNVNALELDDSALYLCASSSRQGEYGYTFGSGTRLTVV.

This CDR3 is CASSERLRGTEAFF. CDR3 sequence (DNA): TGTGCCAGCAGTGAACGACTTCGGGGCACTGAAGCTTTCTTT. This sequence joins TRBV2 and TRBJ1-1; D gene ambiguous. CDR1 and CDR2 (germline): SNHLY, FYNNEI. The CDR3 contains 14 residues. With 2 bases removed from V and 4 bases from J, the gap between germline ends came to 11 bases.